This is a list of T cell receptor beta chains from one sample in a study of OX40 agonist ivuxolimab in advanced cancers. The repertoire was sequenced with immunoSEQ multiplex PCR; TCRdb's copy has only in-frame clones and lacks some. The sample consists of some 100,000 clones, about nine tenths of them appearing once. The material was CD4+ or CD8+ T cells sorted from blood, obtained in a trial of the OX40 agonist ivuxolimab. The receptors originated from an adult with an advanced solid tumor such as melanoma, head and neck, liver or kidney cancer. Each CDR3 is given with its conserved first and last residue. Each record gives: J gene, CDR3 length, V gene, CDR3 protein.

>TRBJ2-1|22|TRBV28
CASSASPAGQKIRGGSYNEQFF
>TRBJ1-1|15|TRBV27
CASRVRGVMNTEAFF
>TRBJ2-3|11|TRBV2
CASKVADTQYF
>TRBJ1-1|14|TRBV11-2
CASSLDRMNTEAFF
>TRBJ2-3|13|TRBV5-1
CASSLGDADTQYF
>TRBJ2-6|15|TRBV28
CASSLGGPGANVLTF
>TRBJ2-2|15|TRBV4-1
CASSQTPLNTGELFF
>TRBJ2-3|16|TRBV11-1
CASSLSGWGGTDTQYF
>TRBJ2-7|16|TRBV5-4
CASSAGLAGAGGEQYF
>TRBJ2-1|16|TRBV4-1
CASSQDWASGSYEQFF
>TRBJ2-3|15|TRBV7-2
CASSLGSSGRDTQYF
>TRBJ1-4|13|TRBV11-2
CASNSGAEEKLFF
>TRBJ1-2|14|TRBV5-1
CASRETGDWYGYTF
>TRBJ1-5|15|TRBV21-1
CASIPTVNSNQPQHF
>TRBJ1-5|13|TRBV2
CASGPGVNQPQHF
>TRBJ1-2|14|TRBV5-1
CASSAGTGGSGYTF
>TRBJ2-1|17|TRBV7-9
CASSLGIGQGPLDEQFF
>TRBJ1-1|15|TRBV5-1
CASSVEGQGGTEAFF
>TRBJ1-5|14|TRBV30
CAWSSGTSYQPQHF
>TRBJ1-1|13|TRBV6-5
CATRSGKNTEAFF
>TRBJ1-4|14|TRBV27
CASRAEGGDEKLFF
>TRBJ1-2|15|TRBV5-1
CASSSLGQGGHGYTF
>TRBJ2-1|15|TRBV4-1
CASSLGLTSYNEQFF
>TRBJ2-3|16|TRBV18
CASSTRTSGRPDTQYF
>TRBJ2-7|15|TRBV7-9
CASSGRTSWGDEQYF
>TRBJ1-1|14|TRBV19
CASSISGMNTEAFF
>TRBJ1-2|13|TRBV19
CASRRDRIYGYTF
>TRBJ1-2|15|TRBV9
CASSAGQGAGYGYTF
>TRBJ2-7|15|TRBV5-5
CASSLEASASYEQYF
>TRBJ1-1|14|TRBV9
CASSQTTGGVEAFF
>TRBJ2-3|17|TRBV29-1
CSVEFAGLAGGTDTQYF
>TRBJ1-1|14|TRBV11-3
CASSQHGGNTEAFF
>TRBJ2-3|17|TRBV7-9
CASSLGSGTSGRDTQYF
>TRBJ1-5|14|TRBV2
CASSDQVPNQPQHF
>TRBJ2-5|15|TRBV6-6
CASSYRAGGQETQYF
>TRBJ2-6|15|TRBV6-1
CASTRLHSGANVLTF
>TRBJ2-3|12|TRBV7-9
CASSPNTDTQYF
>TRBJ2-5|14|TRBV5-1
CASSLVAGKETQYF
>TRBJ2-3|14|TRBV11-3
CASSLAGAVDTQYF
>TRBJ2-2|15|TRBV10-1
CASSALAGGPGELFF
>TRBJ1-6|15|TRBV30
CAWGKSSVPNSPLHF
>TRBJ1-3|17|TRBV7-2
CASSTQRDSQGGNTIYF
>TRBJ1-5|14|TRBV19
CASSPPEGYLPQHF
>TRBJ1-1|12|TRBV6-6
CASTDKNTEAFF
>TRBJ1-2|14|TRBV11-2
CASRSPVASLSYTF
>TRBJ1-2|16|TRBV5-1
CASSLDGQVGTYGYTF
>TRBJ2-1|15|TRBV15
CATSRVNRGYNEQFF
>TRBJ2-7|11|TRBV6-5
CASSYLDEQYF
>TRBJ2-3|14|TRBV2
CASSEATGSDTQYF
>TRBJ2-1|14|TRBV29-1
CSVESGSSYNEQFF
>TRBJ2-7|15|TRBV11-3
CASSLAPRTGNEQYF
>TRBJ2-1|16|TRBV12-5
CASGLVWESSYNEQFF
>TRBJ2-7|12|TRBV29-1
CSVGALSYEQYF
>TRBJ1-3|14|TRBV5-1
CASSNAGAEGTIYF
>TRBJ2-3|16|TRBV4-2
CASSPRVLRETDTQYF
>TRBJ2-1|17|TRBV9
CASSPRTSGSSYNEQFF
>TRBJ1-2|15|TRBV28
CASSLVQGIHYGYTF
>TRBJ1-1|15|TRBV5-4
CASSQAGGKDTEAFF
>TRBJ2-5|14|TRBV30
CAWSELAGGETQYF
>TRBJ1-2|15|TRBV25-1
CASSPRTPFNYGYTF